This T cell receptor beta chain was sequenced during a study of control samples from healthy donors and cancer patients. Germline V lookup: CDR1 MNHEY, CDR2 SVGEGT. V was clipped by 6 bases and J by 8 bases, with 16 bases between them. The CDR3 length is 13 residues. Using immunoSEQ multiplex PCR, the repertoire was profiled, and TCRdb retains in-frame clones only, with some absent. The sample carries about 160,000 clones, 96% recorded once. This sequence was found in a woman aged 25 to 39 in good health. The genes are TRBV6-2 or TRBV6-3 and TRBJ1-2, with D maybe TRBD1 (6 bases). Source material: blood. The CDR3 DNA follows: TGTGCCAGCAGCCCAGGGGCAGTTTTGGGCTACACCTTC. Its protein product is CASSPGAVLGYTF.